The 15 T cell receptor beta chains below were found in one sample sequenced in a study of blood T cell repertoires in COVID-19. Measured with immunoSEQ multiplex PCR; TCRdb has only the in-frame clones, and not every one. The data hold about 260,000 clones, with about nine tenths observed a single time. Sequenced input: peripheral blood. These receptors were obtained from a woman aged 25-40 years with COVID-19, enrolled during active disease.

The J gene is TRBJ2-7, the V gene TRBV28, with TRBD2 matching 7 bases. Germline V lookup: CDR1 MDHEN, CDR2 SYDVKM. The CDR3 extends over 13 amino acids. The V gene end was trimmed by 10 bases and the J gene end by 2 bases; junction bases not matched to a gene: 8. CDR3 nucleotide sequence: TGTGCCACCGTCGGCGCGGGGGCCTACGAGCAGTACTTC. Translating gives CATVGAGAYEQYF.

V gene TRBV6-2 or TRBV6-3 combines with J gene TRBJ1-6; the D is unclear. The V gene's germline CDR1 is MNHEY and CDR2 SVGEGT. Trimming took off 2 bases at V and 14 bases at J, with 7 bases between the two ends. The CDR3 totals 11 residues. DNA of the CDR3: TGTGCCAGCAGTTACCCGGGGACCCTCCACTTT. Translated: CASSYPGTLHF.

The chain is built from TRBV10-3 and TRBJ1-3; 10 bases map to TRBD1. Germline V gene sequence: CDR1 ENHRY, CDR2 SYGVKD. This CDR3 is 15 amino acids long. V shed 6 bases and J 2 bases; nucleotides not matched to a gene: 4. DNA of the CDR3: TGTGCCATCAGGGGGACAGGGGTGGCTGGAAACACCATATATTTT. Translated, it gives CAIRGTGVAGNTIYF.

V gene TRBV6-5 combines with J gene TRBJ2-3; D possibly corresponds to TRBD2 (5 bases). The V end lost 2 bases, the J end lost 1 base, and 13 bases lay between the germline ends. This CDR3 spans 16 amino acids. Germline loops: CDR1 MNHEY, CDR2 SVGAGI. The CDR3 protein is CASSYERALRTDTQYF. DNA for the CDR3: TGTGCCAGCAGTTACGAGAGGGCCCTCCGCACAGATACGCAGTATTTT.

In this sample, this clone turned up once. The chain is built from TRBV9 and TRBJ1-2; a weak D match, TRBD1 (6 bases). V was trimmed by 4 bases and J by 8 bases, leaving 15 bases between them. Germline CDR1 SGDLS, CDR2 YYNGEE. The CDR3 runs to 13 residues. The CDR3 loop reads CASSRGAGEGYTF. CDR3 DNA sequence: TGTGCCAGCAGCCGAGGGGCAGGGGAGGGCTACACCTTC.

The chain uses TRBV18 and TRBJ2-7; D possibly corresponds to TRBD1 (6 bases). CDR1 is KGHSH and CDR2 is LQKENI in the germline V gene. This CDR3 is built from 13 residues. Trimming took 2 bases from V and 2 from J, leaving 7 bases between them. The CDR3 spells CASSPTGPYEQYF. DNA of the CDR3: TGTGCCAGCTCACCAACAGGGCCCTACGAGCAGTACTTC.

The chain carries TRBV19 and TRBJ2-7, with 7 bases identical to TRBD1. The CDR3 runs to 14 residues. Germline V CDR1 and CDR2: LNHDA, SQIVND (reference sequence). V was pared by 4 bases and J by 5 bases, with 8 bases of the junction left unmatched. The CDR3 DNA follows: TGTGCCAGTAGTAAGGACAGGATGGCCAACGAGCAGTACTTC. It translates to CASSKDRMANEQYF.

This clone appeared a single time. The rearrangement links TRBV19 to TRBJ1-1; D remains ambiguous. V lost 3 bases and J lost 7, with 15 bases in between. The CDR3 extends over 14 amino acids. The germline V gene encodes CDR1 LNHDA and CDR2 SQIVND (reference sequence). CDR3 in amino acids: CASSIREAKREAFF. The CDR3 coding sequence is TGTGCCAGTAGTATTCGGGAGGCCAAACGTGAAGCTTTCTTT.

The chain employs TRBV28 and TRBJ2-3; D is ambiguous. CDR1 and CDR2 (germline): MDHEN, SYDVKM. The CDR3 extends over 15 amino acids. V was pared by 5 bases and J by 4 bases, with 16 bases between. CDR3 DNA sequence: TGTGCCAGCAGTCCCGAGATAGTTACCGCAGATACGCAGTATTTT. Translating it yields CASSPEIVTADTQYF.

This clone was counted once. The CDR3, as DNA: TGTGCCAGCAGCTTCACAACTAGCGGGAGACGGGAGCAGTACTTC. It is translated as CASSFTTSGRREQYF. This rearrangement joins TRBV7-8 to TRBJ2-7; 11 nucleotides align to TRBD2. The CDR3 consists of 15 residues. V trimming: 3 bases; J trimming: 7 bases; junction bases outside the gene matches: 8. CDR1 and CDR2 from the germline V gene are SGHVS and FQNEAQ.

The chain joins TRBV19 to TRBJ1-6, with 8 bases that match TRBD1. The CDR3 runs 17 residues. J lost 3 bases, V lost 7 bases, and 11 bases had no gene match. Per germline, CDR1 LNHDA and CDR2 SQIVND (reference sequence). This chain's CDR3 is CASKEGTGRSYNSPLHF. The CDR3 region has the DNA TGTGCCAGTAAAGAGGGGACAGGTCGGAGCTATAATTCACCCCTCCACTTT.

This chain uses TRBV19 with TRBJ1-5, with D possibly matching TRBD1 (6 bases). V was cut by 6 bases and J by 3 bases, with 9 bases left in between. Per germline, CDR1 LNHDA and CDR2 SQIVND (reference sequence). The CDR3 is made up of 13 amino acids. CDR3 DNA sequence: TGTGCCAGTAGGCGACAGGTCAATCAGCCCCAGCATTTT. The encoded protein is CASRRQVNQPQHF. Using reference TRBV19 and TRBJ1-5 for the parts outside the CDR3, the full variable domain is DGGITQSPKYLFRKEGQNVTLSCEQNLNHDAMYWYRQDPGQGLRLIYYSQIVNDFQKGDIAEGYSVSREKKESFPLTVTSAQKNPTAFYLCASRRQVNQPQHFGDGTRLSIL.

V and J are TRBV4-2 and TRBJ2-7, with 10 bases aligning to TRBD1. V gave up 3 bases and J gave up 3 bases; unmatched junction bases: 2. Looked up from germline, CDR1 is LGHNA and CDR2 is YNFKEQ. CDR3 size: 14 residues. CDR3 in DNA: TGTGCCAGCAGCCACCGGACAGGGGGCTACGAGCAGTACTTC. This sequence encodes CASSHRTGGYEQYF.

J is TRBJ2-7 and V is TRBV10-1; 7 nucleotides align to TRBD2. CDR3 length: 14 amino acids. Trimming removed 0 bases from V and 3 bases from J; junction bases left unmatched: 2. CDR1 and CDR2 from the germline V gene are WNHNN and SYGVQD (reference sequence). The CDR3 coding sequence is TGCGCCAGCAGTGAGTCGTTAGCGGGCTACGAGCAGTACTTC. It codes for CASSESLAGYEQYF.

The V gene is TRBV29-1, the J gene TRBJ2-7, with TRBD1 matching 7 bases. Trimming removed 1 base from V and 3 bases from J; junction bases left unmatched: 6. The CDR3 contains 14 residues. CDR1 and CDR2 (germline): SQVTM, ANQGSEA. CDR3 loop: CSVEGNRGSYEQYF. DNA for the CDR3: TGCAGCGTTGAAGGGAACAGGGGAAGCTACGAGCAGTACTTC.